A selection of T cell receptor beta chains follows, all from one sample in a study of blood T cell repertoires in COVID-19. Repertoires were generated with immunoSEQ multiplex PCR, while TCRdb's copy carries only in-frame clones and drops some. The sample contains some 330,000 clones, around 87% of which appear only once. The sample was peripheral blood. These receptors were taken from a woman in her forties or fifties with active or convalescent COVID-19. Each CDR3 is given with its conserved first and last residue. Fields, in order: V gene, J gene, D gene, clone size, CDR3 DNA, CDR3 protein. A D gene is named only where the DNA matches it firmly. Clone size is not always given. Where it is, it says once, few, many or a class for expanded clones.

V: TRBV3-1/TRBV3-2; J: TRBJ1-2; D: NA; size: NA; DNA: TGTGCCAGCAGTCCTACAGGGACCTATGGCTACACCTTC; CDR3: CASSPTGTYGYTF
V: TRBV28; J: TRBJ1-1; D: NA; size: NA; DNA: TGTGCCAGCAGTTTCCCAGGGCGGGGCACTGAAGCTTTCTTT; CDR3: CASSFPGRGTEAFF
V: TRBV6-2/TRBV6-3; J: TRBJ1-5; D: TRBD1; size: NA; DNA: TGTGCCAGCAGTTACTCCCCGACAGGGGGTAGTAATCGTCAGCCCCAGCATTTT; CDR3: CASSYSPTGGSNRQPQHF
V: TRBV27; J: TRBJ1-1; D: NA; size: NA; DNA: TGTGCCAGCAGTTTAGAGGGCAGGTTGGGGACTGAAGCTTTCTTT; CDR3: CASSLEGRLGTEAFF
V: TRBV7-3; J: TRBJ1-1; D: TRBD1; size: NA; DNA: TGTGCCAGCAGCTTAACGCGGACAGGGAAAAACACTGAAGCTTTCTTT; CDR3: CASSLTRTGKNTEAFF
V: TRBV30; J: TRBJ2-3; D: TRBD1; size: NA; DNA: TGTGCCTGGAGCACGGGACAGGGGGCGCTGGATACGCAGTATTTT; CDR3: CAWSTGQGALDTQYF
V: TRBV18; J: TRBJ1-2; D: NA; size: NA; DNA: TGTGCCAGCTCTTATGGGACTAGCTATGGCTACACCTTC; CDR3: CASSYGTSYGYTF
V: TRBV28; J: TRBJ2-3; D: TRBD2; size: NA; DNA: TGTGCCAGCAGCCCGGGACTAGTTTTACCAGATACGCAGTATTTT; CDR3: CASSPGLVLPDTQYF
V: TRBV7-2; J: TRBJ2-2; D: NA; size: NA; DNA: TGTGCCAGCAGCTTAGTCGGCGGGGACGGCACCGGGGAGCTGTTTTTT; CDR3: CASSLVGGDGTGELFF
V: TRBV4-2; J: TRBJ2-7; D: NA; size: NA; DNA: TGTGCCAGCAGCCTGTCCGGGACTGGCTCCTACGAGCAGTACTTC; CDR3: CASSLSGTGSYEQYF
V: TRBV7-9; J: TRBJ2-1; D: TRBD2; size: NA; DNA: TGTGCCAGCATGGGGCAGGGCCGGGAGGTTGAGCAGTTCTTC; CDR3: CASMGQGREVEQFF
V: TRBV11-2; J: TRBJ1-3; D: NA; size: few; DNA: TGTGCCAGCAGCTCCAGTAACTCTGGAAACACCATATATTTT; CDR3: CASSSSNSGNTIYF
V: TRBV7-9; J: TRBJ2-2; D: NA; size: NA; DNA: TGTGCCAGCAGCTTGGTACAGGACACCGGGGAGCTGTTTTTT; CDR3: CASSLVQDTGELFF
V: TRBV4-2; J: TRBJ1-4; D: TRBD1; size: many; DNA: TGTGCCAGCAGCCAAGATAACAGGGGCCCTGAAAAACTGTTTTTT; CDR3: CASSQDNRGPEKLFF
V: TRBV13; J: TRBJ2-5; D: NA; size: NA; DNA: TGTGCCAGCAGCCCCGGGATGTCTGAGACCCAGTACTTC; CDR3: CASSPGMSETQYF
V: TRBV9; J: TRBJ2-7; D: NA; size: NA; DNA: TGTGCCAGCAGCGTAGGTTCAGGCACCTTATCCTACGAGCAGTACTTC; CDR3: CASSVGSGTLSYEQYF
V: TRBV10-2; J: TRBJ1-5; D: TRBD1; size: NA; DNA: TGCGCCAGCAGTGAGTCCAGGGGGCTTAATCAGCCCCAGCATTTT; CDR3: CASSESRGLNQPQHF
V: TRBV2; J: TRBJ2-1; D: NA; size: NA; DNA: TGTGCCAGCAAGTACCGGGACTCTGCCTACAATGAGCAGTTCTTC; CDR3: CASKYRDSAYNEQFF
V: TRBV11-3; J: TRBJ2-7; D: NA; size: NA; DNA: TGTGCCAGCAGCCGGGGATCCCACGAGCAGTACTTC; CDR3: CASSRGSHEQYF
V: TRBV7-2; J: TRBJ2-1; D: TRBD1; size: NA; DNA: TGTGCCAGCAGCCGCGCGATACAGGGGGTCCATGAGCAGTTCTTC; CDR3: CASSRAIQGVHEQFF
V: TRBV4-3; J: TRBJ2-2; D: NA; size: once; DNA: TGCGCCAGCAGCCAAGACAGGGCGAGGGAGCTGTTTTTT; CDR3: CASSQDRARELFF
V: TRBV5-6; J: TRBJ2-1; D: TRBD1; size: NA; DNA: TGTGCCAGCAGCTCCCGGGACAGGGGGCGGTCAACCTCCTACAATGAGCAGTTCTTC; CDR3: CASSSRDRGRSTSYNEQFF
V: TRBV7-9; J: TRBJ1-1; D: NA; size: NA; DNA: TGTGCCAGCAGCTTAGGGACGGGGGTAGAGGGCACTGAAGCTTTCTTT; CDR3: CASSLGTGVEGTEAFF
V: TRBV13; J: TRBJ2-1; D: NA; size: NA; DNA: TGTGCCAACGCCATGAGATACAATGAGCAGTTCTTC; CDR3: CANAMRYNEQFF
V: TRBV12-3/TRBV12-4; J: TRBJ1-1; D: TRBD1; size: NA; DNA: TGTGCCAGCAGACAGGGGACTGAAGCTTTCTTT; CDR3: CASRQGTEAFF
V: TRBV7-6; J: TRBJ1-3; D: TRBD1; size: NA; DNA: TGTGCCAGCAGCTTACCTACAGGGGCGGGAAACACCATATATTTT; CDR3: CASSLPTGAGNTIYF
V: TRBV18; J: TRBJ2-3; D: NA; size: NA; DNA: TGTGCCAGCTCACCAGCGATGGGGGGGGCCACAGATACGCAGTATTTT; CDR3: CASSPAMGGATDTQYF
V: TRBV9; J: TRBJ1-1; D: NA; size: NA; DNA: TGTGCCAGCAGCGCCGACAGGTTCCCGAGGAGAGCTTTCTTT; CDR3: CASSADRFPRRAFF
V: TRBV7-2; J: TRBJ1-4; D: TRBD1; size: NA; DNA: TGTGCCAGCAGCTTAGCCAGCGGGACAGGGGGAAAAAAACTGTTTTTT; CDR3: CASSLASGTGGKKLFF
V: TRBV6-5; J: TRBJ1-2; D: TRBD1; size: NA; DNA: TGTGCCAGCAGTCGGGACAGGGGGACTGGCTACACCTTC; CDR3: CASSRDRGTGYTF
V: TRBV7-2; J: TRBJ2-7; D: NA; size: once; DNA: TGTGCCAGCAGCTCTCGCGGAGAGCAGTACTTC; CDR3: CASSSRGEQYF
V: TRBV3-1/TRBV3-2; J: TRBJ1-2; D: TRBD1; size: NA; DNA: TGTGCCAGCAGCCAAGGGACAGGCGGAATCTATGGCTACACCTTC; CDR3: CASSQGTGGIYGYTF
V: TRBV10-3; J: TRBJ2-1; D: TRBD2; size: NA; DNA: TGTGCCATCAGTGACAGAAGCGGGAGGGCCGAATCCTACAATGAGCAGTTCTTC; CDR3: CAISDRSGRAESYNEQFF
V: TRBV12-3/TRBV12-4; J: TRBJ2-7; D: TRBD2; size: once; DNA: TGTGCCAGCAGATTAGCGGGGAGCTACGAGCAGTACTTC; CDR3: CASRLAGSYEQYF
V: TRBV27; J: TRBJ2-6; D: TRBD1; size: NA; DNA: TGTGCCAGCAGCATCCGGGACAGGGTGACTGGGGCCAACGTCCTGACTTTC; CDR3: CASSIRDRVTGANVLTF
V: TRBV28; J: TRBJ1-5; D: TRBD1; size: NA; DNA: TGTGCCAGCAGCCCGGGACAGCCCCGTTGGGGTCAGCCCCAGCATTTT; CDR3: CASSPGQPRWGQPQHF
V: TRBV11-3; J: TRBJ2-7; D: NA; size: NA; DNA: TGTGCCAGCAGCGACACTAGCTCCCTCTACGAGCAGTACTTC; CDR3: CASSDTSSLYEQYF
V: TRBV28; J: TRBJ1-6; D: NA; size: NA; DNA: TGTGCCAGCAGTTTTATCAATTCACCCCTCCACTTT; CDR3: CASSFINSPLHF
V: TRBV7-8; J: TRBJ1-6; D: TRBD1; size: NA; DNA: TGTGCCAGCAGCCTAGGAGGACAGGGAAGCTCACCCCTCCACTTT; CDR3: CASSLGGQGSSPLHF
V: TRBV29-1; J: TRBJ2-1; D: NA; size: NA; DNA: TGCAGCGTTGAAGTGGAGTGGTCCTACAATGAGCAGTTCTTC; CDR3: CSVEVEWSYNEQFF
V: TRBV3-1/TRBV3-2; J: TRBJ2-5; D: TRBD2; size: NA; DNA: TGTGCCAGCAGCCAAGACCTGACTAGCGGTTATATATTAGCTAAATTATCGCAAGAGACCCAGTACTTC; CDR3: CASSQDLTSGYILAKLSQETQYF
V: TRBV5-1; J: TRBJ2-3; D: TRBD1; size: NA; DNA: TGCGCCAGCACCGGGACAGCTGGGGCAGATACGCAGTATTTT; CDR3: CASTGTAGADTQYF
V: TRBV7-9; J: TRBJ1-3; D: NA; size: NA; DNA: TGTGCCAGCAGCTTCAAGGGGGCTGGAAACACCATATATTTT; CDR3: CASSFKGAGNTIYF
V: TRBV3-1/TRBV3-2; J: TRBJ1-3; D: NA; size: few; DNA: TGTGCCAGCAGGCCTGGAACGAGTTATTGGGGCGCTTCTGGAAACACCATATATTTT; CDR3: CASRPGTSYWGASGNTIYF
V: TRBV9; J: TRBJ2-7; D: TRBD1; size: NA; DNA: TGTGCCAGCAGCGTAGGGGGACAGTTACACTACGAGCAGTACTTC; CDR3: CASSVGGQLHYEQYF
V: TRBV15; J: TRBJ1-3; D: TRBD1; size: NA; DNA: TGTGCCACCAGCAGAGGCAGGGGGTCTGGAAACACCATATATTTT; CDR3: CATSRGRGSGNTIYF
V: TRBV5-4; J: TRBJ1-6; D: TRBD1; size: NA; DNA: TGTGCCACCGGGACAGGCGACCGAAGCAATTCACCCCTCCACTTT; CDR3: CATGTGDRSNSPLHF
V: TRBV4-3; J: TRBJ2-7; D: NA; size: NA; DNA: TGCGCCAGCAGCCAAGATGTACTCCGGGACTTCTACGAGCAGTACTTC; CDR3: CASSQDVLRDFYEQYF
V: TRBV20-1; J: TRBJ1-2; D: NA; size: NA; DNA: TGCAGTGCTAGTCAGGACTCTGGCTACACCTTC; CDR3: CSASQDSGYTF
V: TRBV7-9; J: TRBJ1-1; D: NA; size: NA; DNA: TGTGCCAGCAGCTCGTGGAGAATGAACACTGAAGCTTTCTTT; CDR3: CASSSWRMNTEAFF
V: TRBV4-1; J: TRBJ1-1; D: NA; size: NA; DNA: TGCGCCAGCAGCCACGACTTAGACAGGGAAGCTTTCTTT; CDR3: CASSHDLDREAFF
V: TRBV24-1; J: TRBJ2-1; D: TRBD2; size: NA; DNA: TGTGCCACCAGTGAAATCGGTAGCGGGAGGAGCAATGAGCAGTTCTTC; CDR3: CATSEIGSGRSNEQFF
V: TRBV11-1; J: TRBJ2-2; D: TRBD2; size: few; DNA: TGTGCCAGCAGCTACCAACCTAGCGGTCACACCGGGGAGCTGTTTTTT; CDR3: CASSYQPSGHTGELFF
V: TRBV11-1; J: TRBJ2-3; D: NA; size: NA; DNA: TGTGCCAGCAGCTCAAGCACAGATACGCAGTATTTT; CDR3: CASSSSTDTQYF
V: TRBV9; J: TRBJ2-3; D: TRBD2; size: once; DNA: TGTGCCAGCAGCTCGGGACTAGCGGGGGGGATGACAGATACGCAGTATTTT; CDR3: CASSSGLAGGMTDTQYF
V: TRBV5-6; J: TRBJ2-4; D: TRBD1; size: NA; DNA: TGTGCCAGCAGCTGGGGACAGGGTTCAGCCAAAAACATTCAGTACTTC; CDR3: CASSWGQGSAKNIQYF
V: TRBV28; J: TRBJ1-5; D: NA; size: NA; DNA: TGTGCCAGCAGACGCCAGGGGACTAGCAATCAGCCCCAGCATTTT; CDR3: CASRRQGTSNQPQHF